This T cell receptor (beta chain) was captured in a study of blood T cell repertoires in COVID-19. As for the study in general: Acute and convalescent COVID-19 specimens originated in the United States, Italy and Spain. From T cells, B-cell-depleted T cells, or PBMCs came the material, which was cDNA or gDNA.

Trimming at V came to 5 bases and at J to 5 bases, leaving 7 bases not matched to a gene. The CDR3 runs to 14 residues. Germline CDR1 and CDR2: SGHTA and FQGTGA. Authors' data handling: How many nucleated cells were present was estimated from reference gene primer amplification. Method: immunoSEQ multiplex PCR; TCRdb's copy keeps in-frame clones and lacks some. V, J and clone size are those of that table, while D and trimming were read from the DNA. The sample contains 55,000 to 65,000 clones, 84% of which appear only once. The sequence was obtained from a woman in her sixties with acute or convalescent COVID-19. Sequencing was done on a sample of peripheral blood. The chain has TRBV7-3 and TRBJ1-1, with 8 bases that match TRBD1. The CDR3 sequence is CASSPGQGGTEAFF. The CDR3 DNA reads as TGTGCCAGCAGCCCTGGACAGGGTGGGACTGAAGCTTTCTTT.